A single T cell receptor beta chain is shown here with its context. Its specificity is not known. Each CDR3 protein gets one entry after TCRdb re-called the 5' RACE reads with MiXCR. The repertoire consists of nearly 900,000 distinct CDR3 sequences, with 9% to 15% occurring once and the leading ten covering around 1.5%. The sample is drawn from a study of identical twins. Study results and limitations: For cord blood, abundant beta clonotypes had fewer insertions, unlike memory repertoires, which showed none. Models underestimated out-of-frame TCR alpha sharing in monozygotic twins.

These data are also associated with another study on yellow fever vaccine responses in identical twins.

The sample consisted of PBMCs. The receptor's source is a woman aged 18 to 35 in good health.

This CDR3 reads CASSFLSVGVGSWGNEQFF. The CDR3 DNA reads as TGTGCCAGCAGTTTTCTATCCGTGGGGGTCGGGAGTTGGGGGAATGAGCAGTTCTTC. The rearrangement joins TRBV27 to TRBJ2-1, with D possibly matching TRBD2 (6 bases). Trimming took 3 bases from V and 7 from J, leaving 28 bases between them. Per the germline V gene, CDR1 is MNHEY and CDR2 is SMNVEV (reference sequence). This CDR3 region has 19 residues.